This T cell receptor beta chain was identified in a study of OX40 agonist ivuxolimab in advanced cancers. Findings and caveats of the study: Low normalized T-cell clonal expansion also characterized some of the nonresponders. Averaged across samples, CD8+ T cells carried more expanded clones than CD4+ did.

Comment on this clone: What it recognizes is unknown.

Profiling relied on immunoSEQ multiplex PCR, and the TCRdb table lists in-frame clones only, not all of them. The sample yields approximately 91,000 clones, over 75% seen once. Trimming removed 0 bases at V and 5 bases at J, with 10 bases between. CDR3 length: 14 residues. Germline V gives CDR1 KGHSH, CDR2 LQKENI. Here the sequenced sample was CD4+ or CD8+ T cells sorted from blood, taken in a trial of the OX40 agonist ivuxolimab. This sequence originates from an adult with an advanced solid tumor such as melanoma, head and neck, liver or kidney cancer. The rearrangement links TRBV18 to TRBJ1-1; D is possibly TRBD1 (5 bases). The CDR3 nucleotides read TGTGCCAGCTCACCACCGTCAGGGAGGACTGAAGCTTTCTTT. Its translation is CASSPPSGRTEAFF.